This T cell receptor (beta chain) was observed in a study of identical twins. Whole-study findings and limits: Monozygotic twin pairs showed more out-of-frame TCR alpha sharing than models estimated.

No donor was unhealthy or non-Caucasian. Concerning this clonotype itself: As yet, its antigen is unknown.

After template switching added a universal primer site, the resulting cDNA carried unique molecular identifiers. TCRdb ran MiXCR on the 5' RACE reads and lists one entry per CDR3 protein. Of a few hundred thousand distinct CDR3 sequences in the sample, 9.5% to 10% were seen once. V shed 11 bases and J shed 6 bases, with 11 bases lying between them. CDR3 size: 10 residues. Germline V CDR1 and CDR2: SEHNR, FQNEAQ (reference sequence). The same data also contributed to another study, on yellow fever vaccine responses in identical twins. That work adds: The T cell response to vaccination in identical twins was reportedly partly convergent and partly personalized.

This sequence joins TRBV7-9 and TRBJ2-7; a possible D gene is TRBD2 (5 bases). The TCR sequence derives from a woman aged 18-29 years in good health. The sample consisted of PBMCs. The CDR3 nucleotides are TGTGCCTCCGCTCGGGGCGAGCAGTACTTC. It encodes CASARGEQYF.